These 14 T cell receptor beta chains came from one sample sequenced in a study of T cells in women clearing cervical HPV infection (dated by TCRdb to 2017 to 2018). Library preparation used the immunoSEQ multiplex PCR assay. The table comes from immuneACCESS by way of TCRdb, which keeps in-frame sequences with V and J called. Part of the clones is missing from these tables; in studies checked, under half for an unresolved V gene and the rest for unknown reasons. The sample's own table lists roughly 25,000 clones. The ten largest clones take up approximately 6.3% of the sample. Sample: blood buffy coat. Receptors originate from a woman aged 18 to 75 with a cervical HPV16 infection that either progressed to CIN3+ or cleared (not recorded which).

As concerns this clone: The read halts 3 residues ahead of the CDR3 end, with the missing end drawn from the germline J gene. The chain combines TRBV19 with TRBJ2-3; D unresolved. Germline V gene sequence: CDR1 LNHDA, CDR2 SQIVND (reference sequence). V gave up 4 bases and J gave up 2 bases, with 4 bases separating them. The CDR3 extends over 12 amino acids. Here the CDR3 reads CASSTNTDTQYF. The DNA read from the CDR3 is TGTGCCAGTAGTACTAACACAGATACG.

Regarding this clone: The read falls 3 residues short of the CDR3 end, and the missing part is taken from the germline J gene. V usage is TRBV2 and J usage is TRBJ2-3, with TRBD1 as a possible D gene (6 bases). CDR1 is SNHLY and CDR2 is FYNNEI in the germline V gene. Trimming pared 6 bases from V and 6 bases from J, leaving 16 bases between. The CDR3 extends over 14 amino acids. CDR3 in amino acids: CASRSGQTVDTQYF. Incomplete CDR3 DNA: TGTGCCAGCAGGTCTGGACAGACGGTGGATACG.

In the case of this clone: The sequence runs out 3 residues before the end of the CDR3; the remainder is reconstructed from the germline J gene. The J gene is TRBJ1-6, the V gene TRBV5-1; the D gene is possibly TRBD1 (5 bases). The V end lost 5 bases, the J end lost 0 bases, and 12 bases lay between the germline ends. The CDR3 loop spans 16 amino acids. Germline V lookup: CDR1 SGHRS, CDR2 YFSETQ. CDR3 protein: CASRDIRSSYNSPLHF. The sequenced part of the CDR3 DNA is TGCGCCAGCAGGGACATAAGGAGCTCCTATAATTCACCC.

About this clone itself: Read data end 3 residues before the CDR3 end; the end is taken from the germline J gene. The gene calls are TRBV5-1 and TRBJ2-3; TRBD2 is a possible D gene (6 bases). Germline V lookup: CDR1 SGHRS, CDR2 YFSETQ. This CDR3 contains 15 residues. CDR3 region: CASSLYGGVEETQYF. The sequenced part of the CDR3 DNA is TGCGCCAGCAGCTTGTACGGCGGGGTGGAAGAGACG.

As to this clone: The CDR3 extends 3 residues past the end of the read, so its final part is completed from the germline J gene. J is TRBJ2-1 and V is TRBV20-1; TRBD2 aligns across 8 bases. The CDR3 sequence is 16 residues long. Trimming removed 0 bases from V and 7 bases from J; junction bases left unmatched: 11. Germline loops: CDR1 DFQATT, CDR2 SNEGSKA (reference sequence). CDR3 amino acids: CSARDRTRLARNEQFF. CDR3 bases read: TGCAGTGCTAGAGACCGAACTAGACTAGCGCGGAATGAG.

Comments on this clone: The read ends 3 residues early relative to the CDR3; the germline J gene fills the gap. This chain joins TRBV5-5 and TRBJ2-5, with no clear D. CDR1 is SGHKS, CDR2 YYEKEE, per germline (reference sequence). This CDR3 spans 13 amino acids. Trimming took off 3 bases at V and 4 bases at J, with 10 bases between the two ends. This CDR3 reads CASSSGSSETQYF. The CDR3 DNA, read in part, is TGTGCCAGCAGCTCCGGGTCCTCAGAGACC.

As concerns this clone: The missing CDR3 end, 3 residues past where the read stops, is filled in from the germline J gene. The chain is built from TRBV27 and TRBJ1-2; 9 bases match TRBD1. This CDR3 is built from 16 residues. V shed 6 bases, J shed 3 bases, and the junction held 11 bases outside the gene matches. From germline, CDR1 is MNHEY and CDR2 SMNVEV (reference sequence). The part of the CDR3 DNA that was read is TGTGCCAGCAGACCTTTACAGGGGGCTCGTGACTATGGC. It specifies CASRPLQGARDYG. The entire CDR3 protein reads CASRPLQGARDYGYTF.

As to this clone: The missing CDR3 end, 3 residues past where the read stops, is filled in from the germline J gene. V gene TRBV20-1 combines with J gene TRBJ2-1; TRBD1 aligns across 8 bases. The CDR3 is 14 residues long. Per the germline V gene, CDR1 is DFQATT and CDR2 is SNEGSKA (reference sequence). J was trimmed by 3 bases and V by 3 bases; bases with no gene match: 4. The CDR3 bases that were read are TGCAGTGCTAGTAGTGGGACAGGCTACAATGAG. Residues: CSASSGTGYNE. The whole CDR3 protein reads CSASSGTGYNEQFF.

Comment on this clone: The read ends 3 residues early relative to the CDR3; the germline J gene fills the gap. Distinct nucleotide sequences in the sample also encode this CDR3. The chain links TRBV2 to TRBJ1-3, with a weak D call TRBD1 (5 bases). CDR1 SNHLY and CDR2 FYNNEI come from the germline V gene. CDR3 size: 17 residues. V was cut by 3 bases and J by 3 bases, with 18 bases left in between. This CDR3 is CASSDSGRGAGGNTIYF. The sequenced CDR3 bases are TGTGCCAGCAGTGACTCGGGAAGGGGCGCTGGTGGAAACACC.

For this clone: With the read ending 3 residues before the CDR3 end, the germline J gene is used to fill in that end. The chain links TRBV5-4 to TRBJ2-5, with D perhaps TRBD1 (5 bases). CDR3 size: 16 residues. Germline loops: CDR1 SGHNT, CDR2 YYREEE (reference sequence). Trimming cost V 2 bases and J 1 base, with 15 bases left between them. CDR3 DNA (partial): TGTGCCAGCAGCTTTATTGGTTCAGGGTTCCAAGAGACC. This encodes CASSFIGSGFQET. The whole CDR3 region reads CASSFIGSGFQETQYF.

Partial CDR3 DNA: TGTGCCAGCAGCCCTCATAGACAGGGAGCCTACGAC. Residues: CASSPHRQGAYD. The full CDR3 reads CASSPHRQGAYDYTF. The chain uses TRBV7-9 and TRBJ1-2; 7 bases are a match to TRBD1. The CDR3 end falls 3 residues outside the read, so it is completed with the germline J gene. The CDR3 contains 15 residues. Germline CDR1 is SEHNR and CDR2 is FQNEAQ (reference sequence). Using reference TRBV7-9 and TRBJ1-2 for the parts outside the CDR3, the full variable domain is DTGVSQNPRHKITKRGQNVTFRCDPISEHNRLYWYRQTLGQGPEFLTYFQNEAQLEKSRLLSDRFSAERPKGSFSTLEIQRTEQGDSAMYLCASSPHRQGAYDYTFGSGTRLTVV.

Worth noting for this clone: The read is 3 residues too short to cover the CDR3 end, so that end is filled in from the germline J gene. The V and J genes are TRBV5-1 and TRBJ2-1, with 8 bases fitting TRBD2. Per germline, CDR1 SGHRS and CDR2 YFSETQ. The CDR3 is made up of 15 amino acids. V lost 2 bases and J lost 7; bases outside the gene matches: 8. The DNA read from the CDR3 is TGCGCCAGCAGCTTAAGCGGGAGTATTATAAATGAG. This codes for CASSLSGSIINE. In full, the CDR3 is CASSLSGSIINEQFF.

In the case of this clone: The sequence runs out 3 residues before the end of the CDR3; the remainder is reconstructed from the germline J gene. J is TRBJ1-2 and V is TRBV6-2 or TRBV6-3, with 8 nucleotides matching TRBD1. Germline CDR1 and CDR2: MNHEY and SVGEGT. The CDR3 runs 16 residues. The CDR3: CASRTRSAGGYYDYTF. The sequenced CDR3 bases are TGTGCCAGCAGAACTCGATCGGCAGGGGGCTACTACGAC.

Comments on this clone: The read is 3 residues too short to cover the CDR3 end, so that end is filled in from the germline J gene. The V and J genes are TRBV19 and TRBJ2-7; TRBD2 agrees at 7 bases. CDR1 is LNHDA and CDR2 is SQIVND in the germline V gene (reference sequence). This CDR3 spans 14 amino acids. V lost 8 bases to trimming and J lost 6 bases; unmatched junction nucleotides: 13. Incomplete CDR3 DNA: TGTGCCAGTTCTTCTACTAGCGCGTCTGGCGAG. As protein: CASSSTSASGE. The whole CDR3 protein reads CASSSTSASGEQYF.